The T cell receptor beta chain described here comes from a study of T-cell reconstitution after alpha-beta-depleted transplantation in children. About this clonotype itself: Its antigen is still unknown.

Points from the study as a whole: Reportedly, only several hundred clones from non-depleted graft cells drove alpha-beta T-cell counts at about two months. Newly made T cells mostly supplied T-cell counts and diversity one year after transplant. The origin of high day-60 TCRbeta diversity in some patients lay in surviving recipient T cells and thymic progenitors.

V was pared by 4 bases and J by 2 bases, with 7 bases of the junction left unmatched. Germline V gives CDR1 SGDLS, CDR2 YYNGEE. This CDR3 comprises 16 residues. Unique molecular identifiers were incorporated when the TCRbeta library was constructed. MiXCR, applied by TCRdb to the PCR reads, yields one record per CDR3 protein. The data hold tens of thousands of distinct CDR3 sequences, with over 12% observed a single time. Sequenced material: PBMCs, mostly from graft donor cells, taken 180 days after TCRalphabeta/CD19-depleted stem cell transplant. The clonotype was recovered from a male patient between 2 and 10 years old who had a stem cell transplant for acute lymphoblastic leukemia, so the T cells may come from the graft donor. The V gene is TRBV9, the J gene TRBJ2-3, with 10 bases identical to TRBD2. This CDR3 reads CASSPFTSGTTDTQYF. In nucleotides, the CDR3 is TGTGCCAGCAGCCCGTTCACTAGCGGGACCACAGATACGCAGTATTTT.